Listed here is a single T cell receptor (beta chain). Its antigen is undetermined. The sample belongs to a study of OX40 agonist ivuxolimab in advanced cancers. Background on the study: Two patients with cutaneous melanoma and one with hepatocellular carcinoma, three in total, showed partial responses. Whole-study findings and limits: In general, CD8+ T cells held more expanded clones than CD4+ did, on average. Some nonresponders likewise displayed low normalized T-cell clonal expansion.

Assay: immunoSEQ multiplex PCR; the TCRdb copy retains only in-frame clones and omits some. The sample records about 62,000 clones, 88% being singletons. The V segment lost 7 bases and the J segment 5 bases; nucleotides outside the gene matches: 17. The CDR3 has 17 residues. CDR1 is SNHLY, CDR2 FYNNEI, per germline. V and J are TRBV2 and TRBJ2-3; 8 positions agree with TRBD1. The sample was CD4+ or CD8+ T cells sorted from blood, taken in a trial of the OX40 agonist ivuxolimab. The origin of this receptor is an adult with an advanced solid tumor such as melanoma, head and neck, liver or kidney cancer. Written as DNA, the CDR3 is TGTGCCAGCACCGGAGGGCAGGGGGCCATCTTTTTAGATACGCAGTATTTT. Residues: CASTGGQGAIFLDTQYF.